The entry that follows covers one T cell receptor beta chain sequence. No antigen is known for it. Germline trimming cut 5 bases from V and 6 bases from J; bases unmatched to any gene: 4. The CDR3 extends over 14 amino acids. Germline values: CDR1 SGHTA, CDR2 FQGNSA. Clones were sequenced by immunoSEQ multiplex PCR, and TCRdb holds only the in-frame ones, with some missing. The sample holds about 83,000 clones, around 86% seen once. This sample is drawn from a study of T cell responses to AZD1222 COVID-19 vaccine. Study observations and caveats: Vaccine-related CD4 TCRs covered spike, predominating at 160-218 and 743-854. There were mostly white British donors and more females than males, and clonal diversity was possibly underestimated. At baseline, just 6 or 7 AZD1222 recipients tested seropositive. Targets within unmutated variant regions were reportedly found for nearly half of spike-specific TCRs.

The sample consisted of peripheral blood, taken on day 0 of AZD1222 vaccination. This rearrangement joins TRBV7-2 to TRBJ2-3; 11 bases are shared with TRBD2. The receptor's source is an adult in good health. CDR3 residues: CASSPSGGIDTQYF. The DNA of the CDR3 is TGTGCCAGCAGCCCTAGCGGGGGGATTGATACGCAGTATTTT.